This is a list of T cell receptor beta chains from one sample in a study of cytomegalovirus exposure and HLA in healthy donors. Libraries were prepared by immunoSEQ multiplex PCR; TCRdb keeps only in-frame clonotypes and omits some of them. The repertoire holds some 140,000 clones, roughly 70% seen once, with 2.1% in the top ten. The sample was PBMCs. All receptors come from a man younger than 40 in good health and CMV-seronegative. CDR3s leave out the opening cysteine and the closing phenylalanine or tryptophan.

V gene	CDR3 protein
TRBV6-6	ASSSAGEGSPLH
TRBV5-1	ASSLPMLDEQF
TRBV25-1	ASRGSGGGGADTQY
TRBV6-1	ASSDRQGGQPQH
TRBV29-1	SVEATRVGGELF
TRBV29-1	SVDSSGASTDTQY
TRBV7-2	ASTWGGETQY
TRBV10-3	AISESKRGMAGINSPLH
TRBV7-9	ASSLGQGASTNEKLF
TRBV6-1	ASTKAGPTEAF
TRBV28	ASSTQGARIVLVEKLF
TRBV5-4	ASSLVGDAYNSPLH
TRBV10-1	ASSGESQAGELF
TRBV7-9	ASRHEDSRNTEAF
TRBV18	ASSPPSEGRNSPLH
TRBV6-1	ASSVTENTEAF
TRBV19	ASSISQNTEAF
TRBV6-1	ASSETIGNEQY
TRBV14	ASSQEDRQETQY
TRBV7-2	ASSVQDTQY
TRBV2	ASTFSGANVLT
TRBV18	ASSPPTGGYEQY
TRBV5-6	ASSPGIMNTEAF
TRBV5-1	ASSLTRGGRTDTQY
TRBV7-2	ASSLVEGNQPQH
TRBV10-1	ASSDTSGGARDTQY
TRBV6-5	ASSYGRPGDIQY
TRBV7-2	ASSLWGGGGEPQH
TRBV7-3	ASRRGLAGYTGELF
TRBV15	ATSRHSGTSQGEQF
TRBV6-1	ASSPGTAYEQY
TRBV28	ASSLGGSNYGYT
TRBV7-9	ASSSSLAGGYNEQF
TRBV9	ASSVGTSGGPGTYEQY
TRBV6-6	ASSPLAGENTEAF
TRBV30	AWSMIAGGVTDTQY
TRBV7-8	ASSTGQNTGELF
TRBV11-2	ASTSRGATEAF
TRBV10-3	AISDLTSYEQY
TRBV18	ASSPRQGSNEQF
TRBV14	ASSTGDRASQLDTQY
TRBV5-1	ASSPGTGNQPQH
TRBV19	ASSITGGAVEAF
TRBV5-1	ASSPGTGRLHEQF
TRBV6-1	ASRDRGSDYGYT
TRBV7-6	ASSPHGGQTSGELF
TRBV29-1	SVDGQGNYGYT
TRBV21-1	ASSKNRTGDYNEQF
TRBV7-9	ASSRQDRVEREAF
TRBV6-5	ASSYDPGNTEAF
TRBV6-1	ASSNLGGDRNIQY